One sample yielded the 19 T cell receptor beta chains listed below, sequenced in a study of blood T cell repertoires in COVID-19 (dated by TCRdb to the early 2020s). The library was built by means of the immunoSEQ multiplex PCR assay. TCRdb retrieved this table from immuneACCESS and kept in-frame rearrangements only. Not all clones are present; in checked studies, unresolved V genes account for under half, and no reason is known for the remainder. Across this sample there are about 370,000 clones, with approximately 88% seen only once. The top ten clones comprise 3% of the sample. The sample consisted of peripheral blood. These receptors were taken from a woman in her twenties or thirties with COVID-19, enrolled during active disease.

The genes are TRBV27 and TRBJ1-1; tentatively, D is TRBD1 (5 bases). This CDR3 is 14 amino acids long. V dropped 2 bases and J dropped 6 bases, with 13 bases sitting between them. Germline V gene data show CDR1 as MNHEY and CDR2 as SMNVEV (reference sequence). The CDR3 region is CASSLNLRDSEAFF. CDR3 coding DNA: TGTGCCAGCAGTTTAAATCTCAGGGACTCTGAAGCTTTCTTT.

The rearrangement links TRBV4-3 to TRBJ1-2; D is perhaps TRBD1 (6 bases). V shed 3 bases and J shed 0 bases, with 11 bases lying between them. Germline CDR1 and CDR2: LGHNA and YSLEER. This CDR3 contains 15 residues. The CDR3 loop reads CASSQHRTANYGYTF. The CDR3 DNA reads TGCGCCAGCAGCCAGCACAGGACAGCTAACTATGGCTACACCTTC.

The chain has TRBV15 and TRBJ2-7; 9 nucleotides line up with TRBD1. CDR1 is LNHNV and CDR2 is YYDKDF in the germline V gene (reference sequence). The CDR3 contains 15 residues. Trimming removed 2 bases from V and 5 bases from J; junction bases left unmatched: 7. The CDR3 coding sequence is TGTGCCACCAGCAGACCTGGGACAGGGAGGCACGAGCAGTACTTC. Translating gives CATSRPGTGRHEQYF.

V gene TRBV13 combines with J gene TRBJ2-7, with D possibly being TRBD1 (5 bases). Per germline, CDR1 PRHDT and CDR2 FYEKMQ (reference sequence). The ends were cut back, 1 base at V and 3 bases at J, with 10 bases in the middle. The CDR3 covers 14 residues. CDR3 sequence: CASSLAHQGYEQYF. In nucleotides, the CDR3 is TGTGCCAGCAGCTTAGCCCATCAGGGCTACGAGCAGTACTTC.

This clone was observed once. This chain joins TRBV7-9 and TRBJ2-1, with D tentatively TRBD1 (5 bases). Trimming removed 6 bases at V and 6 bases at J, with 9 bases between. The CDR3 contains 12 residues. Germline V CDR1 and CDR2: SEHNR, FQNEAQ (reference sequence). CDR3 DNA: TGTGCCAGCAGGGGGCTAGGCAATGAGCAGTTCTTC. Protein: CASRGLGNEQFF.

In its sample, this clone was seen once. The chain carries TRBV30 and TRBJ2-5, with 8 bases identical to TRBD2. The CDR3 spans 15 residues. The germline V gene encodes CDR1 GTSNPN and CDR2 SVGIG (reference sequence). The J segment lost 2 bases and the V segment lost 1 base, leaving 6 bases of the junction unmatched. CDR3 bases: TGTGCCTGGAGTGCCGGGACTAGAGGACAAGAGACCCAGTACTTC. It yields the protein CAWSAGTRGQETQYF. Looking up the rest from reference TRBV30 and TRBJ2-5 gives the full variable domain: SQTIHQWPATLVQPVGSPLSLECTVEGTSNPNLYWYRQAAGRGLQLLFYSVGIGQISSEVPQNLSASRPQDRQFILSSKKLLLSDSGFYLCAWSAGTRGQETQYFGPGTRLLVL.

CDR3: CATSRDREVETQYF. CDR3 DNA sequence: TGTGCCACCAGCAGGGACAGGGAGGTGGAGACCCAGTACTTC. The chain couples TRBV15 to TRBJ2-5, with 8 bases that match TRBD1. The CDR3 has 14 amino acids. Germline CDR1 LNHNV, CDR2 YYDKDF (reference sequence). V dropped 3 bases and J dropped 5; count of bases not matched to a gene: 5.

The gene calls are TRBV28 and TRBJ2-3, with 10 positions matching TRBD2. Germline V gives CDR1 MDHEN, CDR2 SYDVKM. This CDR3 contains 17 residues. Trimming at V came to 5 bases and at J to 2 bases, leaving 10 bases not matched to a gene. Here the CDR3 DNA reads TGTGCCAGCAGTGGCCTTACGACTAGCGGGCACACAGATACGCAGTATTTT. Residues: CASSGLTTSGHTDTQYF.

The V gene is TRBV27, the J gene TRBJ2-7, with 9 bases aligning to TRBD1. V lost 5 bases and J lost 5; bases outside the gene matches: 4. Germline V gene data show CDR1 as MNHEY and CDR2 as SMNVEV (reference sequence). This CDR3 region has 13 residues. The CDR3 nucleotides are TGTGCCAGCAGTCGACAGGGGGACAACGAGCAGTACTTC. It translates to CASSRQGDNEQYF.

This chain connects TRBV10-3 to TRBJ2-3, with TRBD2 identical over 10 bases. The germline gives CDR1 ENHRY, CDR2 SYGVKD. This CDR3 has 16 residues. Trimming took 0 bases from V and 5 from J; bases not matched to a gene: 5. CDR3 residues: CAISESSGGAEDTQYF. CDR3 DNA: TGTGCCATCAGTGAGTCGAGCGGGGGGGCCGAAGATACGCAGTATTTT.

Of note for this clone: At the DNA level, this CDR3 is encoded by other sequences in the same sample as well. The CDR3 sequence is CASSQDPGSTDTQYF. For the CDR3, the DNA is TGCGCCAGCAGCCAAGATCCGGGTAGTACTGATACGCAGTATTTT. The chain employs TRBV4-3 and TRBJ2-3; D is unresolved. Germline values: CDR1 LGHNA, CDR2 YSLEER. Trimming took off 0 bases at V and 6 bases at J, with 13 bases between the two ends. The CDR3 is 15 amino acids.

The chain carries TRBV19 and TRBJ2-2; 11 bases match TRBD1. After removal of 5 bases from V and 6 bases from J, the junction contained 8 bases not matched to a gene. CDR3 length: 16 residues. Per the germline V gene, CDR1 is LNHDA and CDR2 is SQIVND (reference sequence). The CDR3 sequence is CASSAGQGAGAGELFF. In nucleotides, the CDR3 is TGTGCCAGTAGTGCCGGACAGGGGGCGGGCGCCGGGGAGCTGTTTTTT.

The J gene is TRBJ2-3, the V gene TRBV5-1, with 8 bases fitting TRBD2. Germline assignment: CDR1 SGHRS and CDR2 YFSETQ. The junction had 7 bases not matched to a gene; V was cut back by 4 bases and J by 0 bases. The length of the CDR3 is 16 residues. Here the CDR3 DNA reads TGCGCCAGCAGCCTACGTAGCGGGGCTAGCACAGATACGCAGTATTTT. Translated: CASSLRSGASTDTQYF.

The chain has TRBV28 and TRBJ2-7; TRBD2 agrees at 13 bases. With 7 bases clipped from V and 1 base from J, the junction kept 4 bases outside the gene matches. Germline values: CDR1 MDHEN, CDR2 SYDVKM. This CDR3 has 15 residues. The CDR3 is CASTRLAGGSYEQYF. CDR3 DNA sequence: TGTGCCAGCACCCGACTAGCGGGGGGTTCCTACGAGCAGTACTTC.

Here the CDR3 reads CASSQEQGHETQYF. In nucleotides, the CDR3 is TGCGCCAGCAGCCAAGAACAGGGACATGAGACCCAGTACTTC. This sequence joins TRBV4-3 and TRBJ2-5, with D possibly matching TRBD1 (6 bases). The CDR3 is 14 amino acids. Trimming removed 0 bases from V and 5 bases from J, with 10 bases in between. Germline V CDR1 and CDR2: LGHNA, YSLEER.

The chain joins TRBV13 to TRBJ2-7; D may be TRBD2 (6 bases). Trimming removed 6 bases at V and 3 bases at J, with 12 bases between. This CDR3 has 13 amino acids. Germline lookup yields CDR1 PRHDT and CDR2 FYEKMQ (reference sequence). The DNA of the CDR3 is TGTGCCAGCAGTCATGGGGGAGGCTACGAGCAGTACTTC. Protein sequence: CASSHGGGYEQYF.

The chain uses TRBV25-1 and TRBJ1-5; D may be TRBD1 (6 bases). The germline CDR1 and CDR2 sequences are MGHDK and SYGVNS. The CDR3 length is 15 residues. V lost 5 bases to trimming and J lost 9 bases, with 20 bases between them. The CDR3 reads CASSPRGTRDRPQHF. CDR3 sequence (DNA): TGTGCCAGCAGTCCCCGAGGGACAAGGGATAGGCCCCAGCATTTT.

The chain carries TRBV10-3 and TRBJ2-5, with TRBD2 matching over 14 bases. This CDR3 spans 19 amino acids. Germline lookup yields CDR1 ENHRY and CDR2 SYGVKD. With 4 bases clipped from V and 2 bases from J, the junction kept 12 bases outside the gene matches. The CDR3 bases are TGTGCCATCAGTGGGCTTCGGACTAGCGGGGGGTCCAGACAAGAGACCCAGTACTTC. Translated: CAISGLRTSGGSRQETQYF.

DNA for the CDR3: TGTGCCAGCAGCTCCCGTGACAGGGCCACTGAAGCTTTCTTT. The encoded protein is CASSSRDRATEAFF. The chain is built from TRBV11-3 and TRBJ1-1, with 7 bases lining up with TRBD1. V shed 4 bases and J 4 bases; nucleotides not matched to a gene: 6. The CDR3 consists of 14 residues. The germline V gene encodes CDR1 SGHNT and CDR2 YENEEA.